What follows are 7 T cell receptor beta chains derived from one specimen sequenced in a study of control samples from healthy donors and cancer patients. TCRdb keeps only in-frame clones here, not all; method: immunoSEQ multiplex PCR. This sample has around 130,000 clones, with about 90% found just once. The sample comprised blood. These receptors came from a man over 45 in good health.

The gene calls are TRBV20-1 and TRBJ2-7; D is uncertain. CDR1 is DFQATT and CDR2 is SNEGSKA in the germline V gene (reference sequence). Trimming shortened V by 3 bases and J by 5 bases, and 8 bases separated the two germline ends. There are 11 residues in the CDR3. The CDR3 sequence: CSARARHEQYF. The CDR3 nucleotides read TGCAGTGCTAGGGCCAGGCACGAGCAGTACTTC.

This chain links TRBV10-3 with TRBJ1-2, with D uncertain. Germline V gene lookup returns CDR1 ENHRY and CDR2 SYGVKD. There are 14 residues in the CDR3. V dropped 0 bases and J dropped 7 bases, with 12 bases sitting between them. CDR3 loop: CAISESTEQFGYTF. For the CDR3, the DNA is TGTGCCATCAGTGAGTCGACGGAACAGTTTGGCTACACCTTC.

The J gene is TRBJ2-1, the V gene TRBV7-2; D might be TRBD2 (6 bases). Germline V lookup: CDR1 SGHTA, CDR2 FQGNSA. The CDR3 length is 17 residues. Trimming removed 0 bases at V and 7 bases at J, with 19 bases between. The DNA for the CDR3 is TGTGCCAGCAGCTTAGCGTCTTGGAGTGATCGGGGGAATGAGCAGTTCTTC. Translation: CASSLASWSDRGNEQFF.

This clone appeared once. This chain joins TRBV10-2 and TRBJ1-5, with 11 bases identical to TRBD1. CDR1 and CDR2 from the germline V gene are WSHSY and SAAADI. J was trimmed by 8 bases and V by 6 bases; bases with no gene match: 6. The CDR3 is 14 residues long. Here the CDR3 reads CASRDRGPEEPQHF. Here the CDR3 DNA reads TGCGCCAGCAGGGACAGGGGGCCGGAGGAGCCCCAGCATTTT.

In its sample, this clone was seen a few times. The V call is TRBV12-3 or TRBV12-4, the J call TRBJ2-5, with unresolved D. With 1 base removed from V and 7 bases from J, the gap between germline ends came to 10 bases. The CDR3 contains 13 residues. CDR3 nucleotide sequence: TGTGCCAGCAGTTTAGGGGGTTGGGGGACCCAGTACTTC. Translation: CASSLGGWGTQYF.

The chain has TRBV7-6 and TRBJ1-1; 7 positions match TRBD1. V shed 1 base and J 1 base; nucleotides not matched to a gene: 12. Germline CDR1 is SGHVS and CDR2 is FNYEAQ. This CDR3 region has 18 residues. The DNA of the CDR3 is TGTGCCAGCAGCTTAGGCCTCGGAATGGACAGGTCGAACACTGAAGCTTTCTTT. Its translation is CASSLGLGMDRSNTEAFF.

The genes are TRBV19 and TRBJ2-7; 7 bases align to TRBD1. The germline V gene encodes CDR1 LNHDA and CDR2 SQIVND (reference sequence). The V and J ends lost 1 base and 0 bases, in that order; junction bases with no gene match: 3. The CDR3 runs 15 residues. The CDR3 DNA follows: TGTGCCAGTAGTATAGGGGGGACAGTCTCCTACGAGCAGTACTTC. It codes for CASSIGGTVSYEQYF.